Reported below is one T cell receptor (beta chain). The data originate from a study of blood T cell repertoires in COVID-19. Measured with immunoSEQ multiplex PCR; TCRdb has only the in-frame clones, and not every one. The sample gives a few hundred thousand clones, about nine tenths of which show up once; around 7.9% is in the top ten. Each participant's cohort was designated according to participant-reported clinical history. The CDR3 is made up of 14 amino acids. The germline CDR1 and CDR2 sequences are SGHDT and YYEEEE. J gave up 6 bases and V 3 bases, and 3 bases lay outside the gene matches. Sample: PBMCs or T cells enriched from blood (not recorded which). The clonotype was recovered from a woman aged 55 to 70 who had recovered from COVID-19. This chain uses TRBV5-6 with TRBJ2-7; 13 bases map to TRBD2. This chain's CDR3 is CASSSGLAGPEQYF. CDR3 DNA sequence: TGTGCCAGCAGCTCGGGACTAGCGGGGCCCGAGCAGTACTTC. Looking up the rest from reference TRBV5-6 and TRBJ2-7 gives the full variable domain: DAGVTQSPTHLIKTRGQQVTLRCSPKSGHDTVSWYQQALGQGPQFIFQYYEEEERQRGNFPDRFSGHQFPNYSSELNVNALLLGDSALYLCASSSGLAGPEQYFGPGTRLTVT.